This entry concerns a single TCR beta chain. This clone was seen a handful of times. Its antigen remains undetermined. No base-level quality is on record; no much larger clone is a single base apart. The germline V gene encodes CDR1 LNHDA and CDR2 SQIVND (reference sequence). Trimming removed 3 bases from V and 6 bases from J; the gene matches leave 3 bases unexplained. The CDR3 starts with the cysteine, ends with the phenylalanine, and has 14 residues. Only the CDR3 DNA stays, 42 bases, in frame from base 1. This entry comes from a study of blood T cell repertoires in COVID-19 (dated by TCRdb to 2019 to 2021). The study in broad terms: The collaborator samples originated in the United States, Italy and Spain and spanned the acute and convalescent phases of COVID-19. The material from the prospective study consisted of cDNA or gDNA derived from T cells, B-cell-depleted T cells, or PBMCs. Deeply sampled blood TCRbeta repertoires from subjects exposed to, actively infected with, or recovered from COVID-19 were included in the dataset. A freely available public database, intended as a resource for researchers studying the immune response to SARS-CoV-2, is where the repertoires were released. The samples were drawn from the first 160 participants of the ongoing ImmuneRACE study and from 950 to 1,500 subjects provided by 6 global collaborators. Sample metadata almost always included a de-identified subject ID, COVID-19 status, age in years and sex. Where available, HLA class I and class II types were obtained from metadata supplied by the sample provider rather than from assay-based typing.

TCRbeta CDR3 regions were amplified from genomic DNA using the immunoSEQ Assay, a bias-controlled multiplex PCR. For the original study's pipeline: The number of nucleated cells in each sample was estimated by amplification of reference gene primers within the assay. Sequence reads were collapsed and filtered to measure the absolute abundance of every unique TCRbeta CDR3 rearrangement. Productive Simpson clonality was computed per sample as the square root of Simpson's diversity index over productive rearrangements. TCRdb obtained this table from immuneACCESS and retained in-frame rearrangements with V and J assigned. These tables miss some clones; where compared with another copy, unresolved V genes account for less than half of the shortfall, and the remainder is unexplained. V, J and clone size were drawn from that table, and D and trimming were deduced from the DNA. This sample gives fewer than 350,000 clones in total; about 85% of them show up just once. Roughly 2.7% of the sample lies in the top ten.

Here is what the overall study found, with its caveats: The quantity of clinical and demographic metadata differed by source and by participant and was supplied without curation.

Participants in the prospective study were enrolled through a virtual design, were aged about 18 to 100 years, and lived in roughly 24 United States geographic areas. In the prospective study, cohorts were assigned on the basis of participant-reported clinical history obtained from a screening survey and a study questionnaire. Recovered participants in ImmuneRACE Cohort 3 were defined as having two consecutive negative NP/OP PCR tests, clearance from a healthcare professional, or resolution of symptoms. In the prospective study, mobile phlebotomists collected whole blood, serum and a nasopharyngeal or oropharyngeal swab from each participant. Over a roughly 2-month period, participants in the prospective study had the option of providing additional blood draws and questionnaires. Before DNA extraction, prospective study blood samples were shipped either frozen or at room temperature.

Recombination connected TRBV19 to TRBJ1-5; 9 central nucleotides agree with TRBD1. The receptor was isolated from a woman aged 45-65 years who had recovered from COVID-19. The sample comprised PBMCs or T cells enriched from blood (not recorded which). The CDR3 loop reads CASSILTGGQPQHF. At the DNA level, the sequence is TGTGCCAGTAGTATTTTGACAGGGGGTCAGCCCCAGCATTTT.